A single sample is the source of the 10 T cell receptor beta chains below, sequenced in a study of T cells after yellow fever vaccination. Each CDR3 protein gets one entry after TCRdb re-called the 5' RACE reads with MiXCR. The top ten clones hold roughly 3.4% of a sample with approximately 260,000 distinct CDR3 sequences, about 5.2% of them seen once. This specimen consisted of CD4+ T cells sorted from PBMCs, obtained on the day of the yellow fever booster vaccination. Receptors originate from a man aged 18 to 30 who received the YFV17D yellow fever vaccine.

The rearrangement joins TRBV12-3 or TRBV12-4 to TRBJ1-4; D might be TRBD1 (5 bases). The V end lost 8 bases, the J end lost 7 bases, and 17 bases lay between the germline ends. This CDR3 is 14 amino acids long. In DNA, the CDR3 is TGTGCCAGCGGCCATGTGGGGCCAACTGAAAAACTGTTTTTT. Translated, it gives CASGHVGPTEKLFF.

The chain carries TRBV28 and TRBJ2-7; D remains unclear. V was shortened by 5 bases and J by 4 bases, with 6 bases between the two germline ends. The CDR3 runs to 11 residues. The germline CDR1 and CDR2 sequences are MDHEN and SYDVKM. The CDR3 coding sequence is TGTGCCAGCAGTCATGGATACGAGCAGTACGTC. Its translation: CASSHGYEQYV.

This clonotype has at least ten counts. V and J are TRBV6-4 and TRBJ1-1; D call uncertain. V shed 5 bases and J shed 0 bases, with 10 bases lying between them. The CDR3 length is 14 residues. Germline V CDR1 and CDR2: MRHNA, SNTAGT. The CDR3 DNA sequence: TGTGCCAGCAGTCCAAGCACAGTGAACACTGAAGCTTTCTTT. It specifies CASSPSTVNTEAFF.

CDR3 amino acids: CSAPGQNSPLHF. For the CDR3, the DNA is TGCAGTGCCCCGGGACAGAATTCACCCCTCCACTTT. The genes are TRBV20-1 and TRBJ1-6, with 7 bases matching TRBD1. This CDR3 is built from 12 residues. V gave up 6 bases and J gave up 7 bases; unmatched junction bases: 3. CDR1 and CDR2 from the germline V gene are DFQATT and SNEGSKA (reference sequence).

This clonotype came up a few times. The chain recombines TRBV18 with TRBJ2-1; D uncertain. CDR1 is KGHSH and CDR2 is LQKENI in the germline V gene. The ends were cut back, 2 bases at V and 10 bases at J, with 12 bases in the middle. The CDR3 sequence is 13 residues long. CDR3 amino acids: CASSPSGRGEQFF. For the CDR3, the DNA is TGTGCCAGCTCACCATCCGGAAGAGGCGAGCAGTTCTTC.

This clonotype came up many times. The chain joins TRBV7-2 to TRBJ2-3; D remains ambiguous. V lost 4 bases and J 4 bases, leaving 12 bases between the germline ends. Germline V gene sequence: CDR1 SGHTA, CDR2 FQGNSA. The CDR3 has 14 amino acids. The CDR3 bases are TGTGCCAGCAGCTCGAGGACGGGCCCAGATACGCAGTATTTT. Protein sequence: CASSSRTGPDTQYF.

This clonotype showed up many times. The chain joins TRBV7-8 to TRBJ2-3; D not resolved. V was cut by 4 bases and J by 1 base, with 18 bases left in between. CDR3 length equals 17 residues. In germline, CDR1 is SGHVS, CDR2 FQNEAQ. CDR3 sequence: CASSSYRTVTRTDTQYF. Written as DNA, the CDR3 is TGTGCCAGCAGCTCATACCGGACGGTAACCCGCACAGATACGCAGTATTTT.

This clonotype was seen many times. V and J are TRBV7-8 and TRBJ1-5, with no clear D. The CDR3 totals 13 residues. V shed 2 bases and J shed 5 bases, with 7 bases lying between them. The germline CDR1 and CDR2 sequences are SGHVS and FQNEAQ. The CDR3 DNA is TGTGCCAGCAGCTTAAAGGTCGATCAGCCCCAGCATTTT. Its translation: CASSLKVDQPQHF.

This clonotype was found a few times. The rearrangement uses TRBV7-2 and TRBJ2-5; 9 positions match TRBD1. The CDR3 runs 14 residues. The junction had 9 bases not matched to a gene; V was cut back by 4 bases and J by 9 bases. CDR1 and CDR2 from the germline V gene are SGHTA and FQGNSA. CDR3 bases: TGTGCCAGCAGCTCAGGACAGGGGTCAGCGGCCCAGTACTTC. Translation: CASSSGQGSAAQYF.

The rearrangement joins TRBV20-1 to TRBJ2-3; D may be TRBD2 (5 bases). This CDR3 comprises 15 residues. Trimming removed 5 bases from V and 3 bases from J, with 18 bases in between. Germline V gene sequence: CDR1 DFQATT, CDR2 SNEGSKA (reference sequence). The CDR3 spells CSAPPGVPGTDTQYF. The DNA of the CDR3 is TGCAGTGCTCCCCCCGGGGTCCCGGGTACAGATACGCAGTATTTT.